The clone carrying this T cell receptor beta chain was observed at least ten times. Its antigen is currently unknown. Amplified TCR beta CDR3 regions derived from RNA transcripts. The HTBI primer set served for first-round RT-PCR of the TCR CDR3. Via MiXCR, TCRdb re-called the multiplex PCR reads, giving one row per CDR3 protein. The data show around 300,000 distinct CDR3 sequences, roughly an eighth seen once. Each patient was aged 18 to 65 and had newly diagnosed hyperthyroidism of under 2 months' duration. Fresh peripheral blood, about 9.3 ml, yielded the PBMCs. Germline-derived CDR1 and CDR2 are MGHDK and SYGVNS. Unmatched junction bases numbered 9, after V lost 0 bases and J lost 4 bases. This CDR3 contains 18 residues. The data belong to a study of T cells in Graves' hyperthyroidism and ophthalmopathy. Overall study context: Prior to any treatment, at the point of initial diagnosis, peripheral blood was collected. Findings and limits, study-wide: Ophthalmopathy and stable hyperthyroidism were told apart by a 13 V-J model.

The sequencing sample was made of blood. The receptor was isolated from a woman aged 40 to 50 with Graves' hyperthyroidism. This sequence joins TRBV25-1 and TRBJ2-2; TRBD2 agrees at 9 bases. The DNA of the CDR3 is TGTGCCAGCAGTGAATATATGTGGCTAGCGGGATGCACCGGGGAGCTGTTTTTT. Translated, it gives CASSEYMWLAGCTGELFF.